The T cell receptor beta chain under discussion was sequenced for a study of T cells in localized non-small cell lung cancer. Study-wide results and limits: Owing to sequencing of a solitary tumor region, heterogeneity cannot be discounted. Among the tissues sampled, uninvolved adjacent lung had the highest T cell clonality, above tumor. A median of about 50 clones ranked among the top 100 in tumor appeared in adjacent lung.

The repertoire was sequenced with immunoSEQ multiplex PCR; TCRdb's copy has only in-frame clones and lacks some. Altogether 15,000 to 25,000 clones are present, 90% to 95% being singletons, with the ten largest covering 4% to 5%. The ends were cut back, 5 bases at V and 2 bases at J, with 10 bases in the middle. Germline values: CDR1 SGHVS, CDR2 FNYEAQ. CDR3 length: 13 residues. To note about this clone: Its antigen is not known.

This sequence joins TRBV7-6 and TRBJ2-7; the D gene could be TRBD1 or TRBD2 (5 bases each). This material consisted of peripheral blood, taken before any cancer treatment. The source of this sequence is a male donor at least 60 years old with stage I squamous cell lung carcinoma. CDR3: CASSHQGAYEQYF. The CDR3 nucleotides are TGTGCCAGCAGCCACCAGGGAGCCTACGAGCAGTACTTC.